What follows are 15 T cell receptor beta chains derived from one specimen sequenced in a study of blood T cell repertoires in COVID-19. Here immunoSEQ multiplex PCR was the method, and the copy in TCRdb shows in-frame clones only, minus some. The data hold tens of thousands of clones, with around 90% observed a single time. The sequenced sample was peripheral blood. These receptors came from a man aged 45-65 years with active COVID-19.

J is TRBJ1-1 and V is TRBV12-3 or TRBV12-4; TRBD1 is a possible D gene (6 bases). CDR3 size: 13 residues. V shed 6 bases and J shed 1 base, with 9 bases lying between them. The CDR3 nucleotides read TGTGCCAGCAGAGAACAGGGGAACACTGAAGCTTTCTTT. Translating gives CASREQGNTEAFF.

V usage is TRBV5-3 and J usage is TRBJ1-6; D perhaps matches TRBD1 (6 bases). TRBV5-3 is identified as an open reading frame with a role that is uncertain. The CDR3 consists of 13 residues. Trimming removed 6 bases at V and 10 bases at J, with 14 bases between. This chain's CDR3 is CARISSGDSPLHF. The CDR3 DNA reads TGTGCCAGAATCAGCTCAGGGGACTCACCCCTCCACTTT.

The CDR3 region has the DNA TGTGCCAGCAGGCCGTCCCCCCGGGGGGACACTGAAGCTTTCTTT. Translation: CASRPSPRGDTEAFF. The rearrangement links TRBV6-5 to TRBJ1-1, with a tentative D call TRBD1 (5 bases). CDR1 and CDR2 from the germline V gene are MNHEY and SVGAGI. Trimming took 6 bases from V and 3 from J, leaving 17 bases between them. CDR3 length: 15 amino acids.

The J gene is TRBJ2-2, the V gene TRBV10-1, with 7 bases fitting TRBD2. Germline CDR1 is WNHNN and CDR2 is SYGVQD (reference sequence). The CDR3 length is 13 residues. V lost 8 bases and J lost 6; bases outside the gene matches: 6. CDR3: CASSRGEAGELFF. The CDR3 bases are TGCGCCAGCTCTCGGGGGGAGGCCGGGGAGCTGTTTTTT.

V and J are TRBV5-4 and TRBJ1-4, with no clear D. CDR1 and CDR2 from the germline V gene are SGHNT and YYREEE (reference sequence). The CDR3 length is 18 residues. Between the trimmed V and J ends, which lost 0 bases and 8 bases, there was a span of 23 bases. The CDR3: CASSLEPGRKIRGEKLFF. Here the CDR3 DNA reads TGTGCCAGCAGCTTGGAGCCGGGGAGGAAGATTAGAGGGGAAAAACTGTTTTTT.

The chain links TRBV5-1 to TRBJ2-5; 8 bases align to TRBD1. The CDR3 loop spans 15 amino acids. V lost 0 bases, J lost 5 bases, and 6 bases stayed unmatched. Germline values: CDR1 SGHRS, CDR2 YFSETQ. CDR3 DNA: TGCGCCAGCAGCTTGGAGTCAGGGGGCCGGGAGACCCAGTACTTC. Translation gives CASSLESGGRETQYF.

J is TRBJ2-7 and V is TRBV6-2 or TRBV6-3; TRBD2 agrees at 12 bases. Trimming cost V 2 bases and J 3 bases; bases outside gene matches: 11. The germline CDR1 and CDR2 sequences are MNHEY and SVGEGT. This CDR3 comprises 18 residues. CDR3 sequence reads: CASSYQTSGSLLVYEQYF. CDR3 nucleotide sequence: TGTGCCAGCAGTTACCAGACTAGCGGGAGCCTCTTGGTCTACGAGCAGTACTTC.

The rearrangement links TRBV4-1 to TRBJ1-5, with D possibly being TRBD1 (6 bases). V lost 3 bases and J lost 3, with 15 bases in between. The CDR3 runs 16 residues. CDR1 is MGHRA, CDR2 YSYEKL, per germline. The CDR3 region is CASSHDSGALNQPQHF. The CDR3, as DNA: TGCGCCAGCAGCCATGATTCAGGGGCACTCAATCAGCCCCAGCATTTT.

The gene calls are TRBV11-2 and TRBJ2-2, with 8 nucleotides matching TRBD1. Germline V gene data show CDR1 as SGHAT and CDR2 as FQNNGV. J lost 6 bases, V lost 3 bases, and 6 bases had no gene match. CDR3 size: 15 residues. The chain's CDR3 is CASSLSQGGPGELFF. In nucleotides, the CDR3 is TGTGCCAGCAGCTTGTCACAGGGGGGCCCCGGGGAGCTGTTTTTT.

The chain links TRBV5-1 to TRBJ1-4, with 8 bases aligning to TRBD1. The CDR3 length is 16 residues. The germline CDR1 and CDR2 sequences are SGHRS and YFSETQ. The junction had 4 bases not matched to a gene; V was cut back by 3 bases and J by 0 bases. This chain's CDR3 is CASSSGQGATNEKLFF. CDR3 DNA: TGCGCCAGCAGCTCTGGACAGGGAGCAACTAATGAAAAACTGTTTTTT.

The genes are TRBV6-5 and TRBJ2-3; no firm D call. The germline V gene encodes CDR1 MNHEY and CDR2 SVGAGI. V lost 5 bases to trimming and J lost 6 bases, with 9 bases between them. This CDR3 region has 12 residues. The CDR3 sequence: CASSSPVDTQYF. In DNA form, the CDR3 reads TGTGCCAGCAGTAGCCCGGTGGATACGCAGTATTTT.

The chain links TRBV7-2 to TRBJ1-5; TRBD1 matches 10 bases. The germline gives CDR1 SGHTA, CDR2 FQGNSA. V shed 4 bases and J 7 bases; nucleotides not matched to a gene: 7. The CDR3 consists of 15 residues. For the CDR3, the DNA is TGTGCCAGCAGCTCGCCTGACAGGGGGCAACAGCCCCAGCATTTT. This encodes CASSSPDRGQQPQHF.

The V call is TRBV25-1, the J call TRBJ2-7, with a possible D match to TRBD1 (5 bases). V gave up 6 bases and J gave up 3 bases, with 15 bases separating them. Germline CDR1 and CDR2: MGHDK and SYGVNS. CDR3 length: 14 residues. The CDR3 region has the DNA TGTGCCAGCAGCAAAACGGACGGACACTACGAGCAGTACTTC. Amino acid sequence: CASSKTDGHYEQYF.

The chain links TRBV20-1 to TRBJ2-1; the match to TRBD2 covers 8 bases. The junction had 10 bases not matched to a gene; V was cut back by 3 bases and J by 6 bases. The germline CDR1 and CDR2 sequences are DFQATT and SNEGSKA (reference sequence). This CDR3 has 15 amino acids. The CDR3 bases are TGCAGTGCTAGTCCTTTCTCGGGGGGGAGCAATGAGCAGTTCTTC. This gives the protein CSASPFSGGSNEQFF.

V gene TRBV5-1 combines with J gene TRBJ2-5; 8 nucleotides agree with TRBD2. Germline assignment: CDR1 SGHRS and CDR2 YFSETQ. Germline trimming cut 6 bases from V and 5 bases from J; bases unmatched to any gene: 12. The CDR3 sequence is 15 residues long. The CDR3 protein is CASTRMSGGRETQYF. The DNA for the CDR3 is TGCGCCAGCACTAGAATGAGCGGGGGCCGTGAGACCCAGTACTTC.